This T cell receptor beta chain was obtained from a study of blood T cell repertoires in COVID-19. Sequencing used immunoSEQ multiplex PCR; TCRdb keeps in-frame clones, though not all of them. Here the sample spans 200,000 to 300,000 clones, around 89% being singletons. Donors of Cohort 3 who recovered were those that had two negative PCRs, clearance, or symptom resolution. This CDR3 comprises 16 residues. Germline V gives CDR1 MDHEN, CDR2 SYDVKM. The germline V and J ends were trimmed by 5 bases and 2 bases, with 18 bases remaining between them. Sample: PBMCs or T cells enriched from blood (not recorded which). The TCR was taken from a man in his forties who had recovered from COVID-19. The chain carries TRBV28 and TRBJ1-1; perhaps TRBD1 as D (5 bases). CDR3 in amino acids: CASSHDGPGGNTEAFF. The CDR3 bases are TGTGCCAGCAGTCACGACGGCCCGGGGGGTAACACTGAAGCTTTCTTT.